The text below deals with one T cell receptor (beta chain). This entry is derived from a study of blood T cell repertoires in COVID-19. Study in general: The origin of the acute and convalescent COVID-19 samples was the United States, Italy and Spain. Nucleic acid was either cDNA or gDNA, and it came from T cells, B-cell-depleted T cells, or PBMCs.

The method was immunoSEQ multiplex PCR; TCRdb's version includes in-frame clones alone and lacks a portion of them. The data hold over 110,000 clones, with 65% to 80% observed a single time. The J segment lost 7 bases and the V segment lost 2 bases, leaving 7 bases of the junction unmatched. The germline V gene encodes CDR1 SGHTS and CDR2 YDEGEE. The CDR3 spans 14 residues. V usage is TRBV5-8 and J usage is TRBJ1-2, with 8 bases aligning to TRBD1. The sequence derives from a man in his fifties or sixties with acute or convalescent COVID-19. Specimen: peripheral blood. CDR3 amino acids: CASSLIPGGLGYTF. In DNA, the CDR3 is TGTGCCAGCAGCTTAATCCCAGGGGGCCTTGGCTACACCTTC.